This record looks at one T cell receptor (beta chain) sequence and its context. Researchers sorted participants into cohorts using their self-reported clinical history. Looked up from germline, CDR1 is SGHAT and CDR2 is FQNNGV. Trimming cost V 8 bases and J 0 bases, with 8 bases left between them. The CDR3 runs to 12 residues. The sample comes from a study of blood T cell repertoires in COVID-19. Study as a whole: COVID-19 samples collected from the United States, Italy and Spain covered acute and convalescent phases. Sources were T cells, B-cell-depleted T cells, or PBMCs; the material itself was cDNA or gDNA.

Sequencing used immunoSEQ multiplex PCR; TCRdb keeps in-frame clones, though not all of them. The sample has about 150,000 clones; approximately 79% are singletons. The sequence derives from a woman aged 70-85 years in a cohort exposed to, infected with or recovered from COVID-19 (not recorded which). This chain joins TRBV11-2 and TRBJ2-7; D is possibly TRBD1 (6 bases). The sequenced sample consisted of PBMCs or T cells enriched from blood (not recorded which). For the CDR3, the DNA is TGTGCCAGCGGACAGAGCTCCTACGAGCAGTACTTC. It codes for CASGQSSYEQYF.